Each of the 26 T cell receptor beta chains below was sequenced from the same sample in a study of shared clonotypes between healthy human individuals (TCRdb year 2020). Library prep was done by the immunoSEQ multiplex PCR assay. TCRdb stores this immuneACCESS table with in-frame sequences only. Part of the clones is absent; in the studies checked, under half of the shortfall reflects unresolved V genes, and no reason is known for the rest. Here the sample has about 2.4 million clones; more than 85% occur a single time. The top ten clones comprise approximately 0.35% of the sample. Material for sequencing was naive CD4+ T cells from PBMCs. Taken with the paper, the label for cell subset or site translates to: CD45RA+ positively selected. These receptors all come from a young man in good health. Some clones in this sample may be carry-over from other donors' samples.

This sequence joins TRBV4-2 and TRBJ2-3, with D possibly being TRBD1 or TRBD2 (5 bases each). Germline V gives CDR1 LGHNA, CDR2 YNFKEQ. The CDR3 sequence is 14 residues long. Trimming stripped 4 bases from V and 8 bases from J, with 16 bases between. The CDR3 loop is CASSRGTNAGTQYF. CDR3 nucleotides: TGTGCCAGCAGCCGAGGGACCAACGCCGGTACGCAGTATTTT.

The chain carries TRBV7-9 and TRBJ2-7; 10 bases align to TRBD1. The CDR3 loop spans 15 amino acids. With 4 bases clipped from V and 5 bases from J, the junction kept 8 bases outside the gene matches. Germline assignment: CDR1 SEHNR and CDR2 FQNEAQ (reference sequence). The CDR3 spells CASSSSGDRGHEQYF. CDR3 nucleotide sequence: TGTGCCAGCAGCTCTAGTGGGGACAGGGGCCACGAGCAGTACTTC.

The CDR3, as DNA: TGTGCCAGACGGAAGGACAGGGGGCCTGGCGGGGAGCTGTTTTTT. This gives the protein CARRKDRGPGGELFF. V is TRBV2 and J is TRBJ2-2; 11 bases line up with TRBD1. CDR1 SNHLY and CDR2 FYNNEI come from the germline V gene. The junction had 10 bases not matched to a gene; V was cut back by 9 bases and J by 7 bases. The length of the CDR3 is 15 residues.

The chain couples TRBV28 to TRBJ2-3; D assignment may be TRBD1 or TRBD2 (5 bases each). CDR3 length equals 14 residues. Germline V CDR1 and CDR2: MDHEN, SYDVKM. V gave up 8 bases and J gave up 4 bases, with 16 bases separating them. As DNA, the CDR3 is TGTGCCAGCGGTGGATTGGGGGTGCCAGATACGCAGTATTTT. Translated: CASGGLGVPDTQYF.

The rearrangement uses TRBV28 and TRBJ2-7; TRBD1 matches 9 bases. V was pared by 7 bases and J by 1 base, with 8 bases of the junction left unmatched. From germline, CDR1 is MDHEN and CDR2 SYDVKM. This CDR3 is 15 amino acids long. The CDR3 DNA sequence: TGTGCCAGCACCGATACAGGGGGCCCTTCCTACGAGCAGTACTTC. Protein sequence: CASTDTGGPSYEQYF. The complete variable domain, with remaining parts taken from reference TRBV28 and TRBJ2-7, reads DVKVTQSSRYLVKRTGEKVFLECVQDMDHENMFWYRQDPGLGLRLIYFSYDVKMKEKGDIPEGYSVSREKKERFSLILESASTNQTSMYLCASTDTGGPSYEQYFGPGTRLTVT.

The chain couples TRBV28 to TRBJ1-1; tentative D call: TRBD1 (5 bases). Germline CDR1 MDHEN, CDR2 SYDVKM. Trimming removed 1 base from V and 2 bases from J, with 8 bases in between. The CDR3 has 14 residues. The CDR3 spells CASSLYRSNTEAFF. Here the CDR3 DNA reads TGTGCCAGCAGTTTATACAGGTCTAACACTGAAGCTTTCTTT. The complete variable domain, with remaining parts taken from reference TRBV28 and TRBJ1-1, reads DVKVTQSSRYLVKRTGEKVFLECVQDMDHENMFWYRQDPGLGLRLIYFSYDVKMKEKGDIPEGYSVSREKKERFSLILESASTNQTSMYLCASSLYRSNTEAFFGQGTRLTVV.

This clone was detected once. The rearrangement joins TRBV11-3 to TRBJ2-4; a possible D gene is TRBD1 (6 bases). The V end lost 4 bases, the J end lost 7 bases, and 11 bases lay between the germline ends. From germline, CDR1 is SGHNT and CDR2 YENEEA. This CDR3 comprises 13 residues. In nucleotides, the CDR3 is TGTGCCAGCAGCTCCAGTACAGGGAACATTCAGTACTTC. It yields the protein CASSSSTGNIQYF.

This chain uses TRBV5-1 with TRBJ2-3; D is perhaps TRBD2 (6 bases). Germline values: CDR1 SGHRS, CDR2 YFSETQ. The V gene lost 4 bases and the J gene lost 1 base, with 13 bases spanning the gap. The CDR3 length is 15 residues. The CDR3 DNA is TGCGCCAGCAGCCCGGGCCCTAGCGGCACAGATACGCAGTATTTT. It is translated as CASSPGPSGTDTQYF. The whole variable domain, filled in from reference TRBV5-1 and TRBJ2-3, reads KAGVTQTPRYLIKTRGQQVTLSCSPISGHRSVSWYQQTPGQGLQFLFEYFSETQRNKGNFPGRFSGRQFSNSRSEMNVSTLELGDSALYLCASSPGPSGTDTQYFGPGTRLTVL.

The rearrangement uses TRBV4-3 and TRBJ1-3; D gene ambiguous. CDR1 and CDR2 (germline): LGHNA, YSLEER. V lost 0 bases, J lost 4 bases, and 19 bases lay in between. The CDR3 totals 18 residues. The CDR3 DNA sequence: TGCGCCAGCAGCCAAGACAAAACGGCCTCTAACTCGGGAAACACCATATATTTT. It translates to CASSQDKTASNSGNTIYF.

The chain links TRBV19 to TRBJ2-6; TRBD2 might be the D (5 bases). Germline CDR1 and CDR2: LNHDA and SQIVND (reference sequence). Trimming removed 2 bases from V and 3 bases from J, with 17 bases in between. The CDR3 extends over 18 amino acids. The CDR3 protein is CASSIRSGQPFGANVLTF. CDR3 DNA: TGTGCCAGTAGTATACGGAGCGGTCAGCCCTTTGGGGCCAACGTCCTGACTTTC. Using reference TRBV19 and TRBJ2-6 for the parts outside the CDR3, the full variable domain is DGGITQSPKYLFRKEGQNVTLSCEQNLNHDAMYWYRQDPGQGLRLIYYSQIVNDFQKGDIAEGYSVSREKKESFPLTVTSAQKNPTAFYLCASSIRSGQPFGANVLTFGAGSRLTVL.

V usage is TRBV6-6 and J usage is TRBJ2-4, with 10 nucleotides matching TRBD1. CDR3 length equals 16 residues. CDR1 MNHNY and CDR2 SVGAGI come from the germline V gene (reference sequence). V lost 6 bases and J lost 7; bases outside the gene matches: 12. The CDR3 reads CASSERGQGIGNIQYF. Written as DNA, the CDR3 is TGTGCCAGCAGCGAGAGGGGACAGGGGATAGGGAACATTCAGTACTTC.

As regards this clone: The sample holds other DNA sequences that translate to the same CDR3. The CDR3 region has the DNA TGTGCCAGCAGCGCTCGACTAGCGGGTAGCACAGATACGCAGTATTTT. Its protein is CASSARLAGSTDTQYF. The rearrangement joins TRBV7-6 to TRBJ2-3; 10 bases agree with TRBD2. There are 16 residues in the CDR3. Germline assignment: CDR1 SGHVS and CDR2 FNYEAQ. The V gene end was trimmed by 5 bases and the J gene end by 0 bases; junction bases not matched to a gene: 5.

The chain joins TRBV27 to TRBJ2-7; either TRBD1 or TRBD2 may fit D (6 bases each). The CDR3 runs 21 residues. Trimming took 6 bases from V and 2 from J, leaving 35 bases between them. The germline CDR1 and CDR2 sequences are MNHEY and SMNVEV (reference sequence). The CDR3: CASRSRGRFRAGQISTYEQYF. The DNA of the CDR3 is TGTGCCAGCAGATCCCGCGGCCGGTTTCGGGCGGGACAAATTTCTACCTACGAGCAGTACTTC.

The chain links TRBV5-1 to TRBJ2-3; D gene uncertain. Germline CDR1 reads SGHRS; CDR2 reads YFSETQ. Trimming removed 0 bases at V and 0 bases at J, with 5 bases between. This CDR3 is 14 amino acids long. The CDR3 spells CASSLDKSTDTQYF. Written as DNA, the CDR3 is TGCGCCAGCAGCTTGGACAAGAGCACAGATACGCAGTATTTT.

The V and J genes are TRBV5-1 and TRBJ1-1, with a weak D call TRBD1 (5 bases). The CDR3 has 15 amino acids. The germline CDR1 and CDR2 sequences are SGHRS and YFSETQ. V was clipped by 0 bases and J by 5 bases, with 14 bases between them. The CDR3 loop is CASSLATSGRTEAFF. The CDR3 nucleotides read TGCGCCAGCAGCTTGGCCACGTCAGGGAGGACTGAAGCTTTCTTT. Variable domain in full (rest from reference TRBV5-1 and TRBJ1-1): KAGVTQTPRYLIKTRGQQVTLSCSPISGHRSVSWYQQTPGQGLQFLFEYFSETQRNKGNFPGRFSGRQFSNSRSEMNVSTLELGDSALYLCASSLATSGRTEAFFGQGTRLTVV.

CDR3 in DNA: TGTGCCAGCAGACCGACAGGGAGGAGGGTGAACTATGGCTACACCTTC. Encoded protein: CASRPTGRRVNYGYTF. This chain uses TRBV6-6 with TRBJ1-2; TRBD1 aligns across 7 bases. Per the germline V gene, CDR1 is MNHNY and CDR2 is SVGAGI (reference sequence). This CDR3 contains 16 residues. V lost 6 bases and J lost 2; bases outside the gene matches: 12.

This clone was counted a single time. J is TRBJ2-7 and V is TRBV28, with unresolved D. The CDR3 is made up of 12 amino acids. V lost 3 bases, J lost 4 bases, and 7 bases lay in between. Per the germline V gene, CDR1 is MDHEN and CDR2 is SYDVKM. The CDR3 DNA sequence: TGTGCCAGCAGTTTCTCTCTATACGAGCAGTACTTC. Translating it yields CASSFSLYEQYF.

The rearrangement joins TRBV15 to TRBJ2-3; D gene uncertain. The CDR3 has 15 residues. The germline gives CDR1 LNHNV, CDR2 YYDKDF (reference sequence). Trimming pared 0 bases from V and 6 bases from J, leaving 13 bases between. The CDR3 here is CATSREWTLGDTQYF. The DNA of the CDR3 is TGTGCCACCAGCAGAGAGTGGACCTTGGGGGATACGCAGTATTTT.

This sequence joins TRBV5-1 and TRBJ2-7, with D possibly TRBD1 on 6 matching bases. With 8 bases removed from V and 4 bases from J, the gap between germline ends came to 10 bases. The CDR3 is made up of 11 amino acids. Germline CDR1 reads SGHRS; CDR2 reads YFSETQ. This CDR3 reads CASRTGYEQYF. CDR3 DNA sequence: TGCGCCAGTCGCACAGGGTACGAGCAGTACTTC.

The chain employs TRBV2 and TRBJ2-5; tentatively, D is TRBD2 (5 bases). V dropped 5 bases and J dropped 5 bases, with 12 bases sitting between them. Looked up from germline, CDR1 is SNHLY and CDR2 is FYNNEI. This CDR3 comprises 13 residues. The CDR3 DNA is TGTGCCAGCAGTTTCGCCCGCGGGGAGACCCAGTACTTC. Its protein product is CASSFARGETQYF.

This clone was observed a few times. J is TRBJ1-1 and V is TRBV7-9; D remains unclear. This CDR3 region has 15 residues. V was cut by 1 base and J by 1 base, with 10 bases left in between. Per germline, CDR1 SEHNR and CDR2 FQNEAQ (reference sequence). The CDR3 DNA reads TGTGCCAGCAGCTTAGAATGGCGGAGGAACACTGAAGCTTTCTTT. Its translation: CASSLEWRRNTEAFF.

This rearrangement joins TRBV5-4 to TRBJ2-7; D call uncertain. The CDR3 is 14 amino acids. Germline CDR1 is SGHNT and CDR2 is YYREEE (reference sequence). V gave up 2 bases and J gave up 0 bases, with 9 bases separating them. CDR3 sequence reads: CASSFDGSSYEQYF. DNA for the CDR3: TGTGCCAGCAGCTTCGACGGAAGCTCCTACGAGCAGTACTTC. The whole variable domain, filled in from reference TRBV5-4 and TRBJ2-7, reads ETGVTQSPTHLIKTRGQQVTLRCSSQSGHNTVSWYQQALGQGPQFIFQYYREEENGRGNFPPRFSGLQFPNYSSELNVNALELDDSALYLCASSFDGSSYEQYFGPGTRLTVT.

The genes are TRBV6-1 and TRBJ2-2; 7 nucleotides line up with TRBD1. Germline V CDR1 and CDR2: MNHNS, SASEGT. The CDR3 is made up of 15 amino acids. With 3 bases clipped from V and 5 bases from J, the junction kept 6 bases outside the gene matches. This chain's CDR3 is CASSDQGEITGELFF. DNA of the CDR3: TGTGCCAGCAGTGATCAGGGGGAGATTACCGGGGAGCTGTTTTTT.

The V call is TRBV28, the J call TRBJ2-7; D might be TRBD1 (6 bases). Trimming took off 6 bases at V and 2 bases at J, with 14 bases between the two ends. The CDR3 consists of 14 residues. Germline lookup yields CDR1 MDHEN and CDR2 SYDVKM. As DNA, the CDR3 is TGTGCCAGCAGGCTCCCGGGACAAGCCTACGAGCAGTACTTC. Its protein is CASRLPGQAYEQYF.

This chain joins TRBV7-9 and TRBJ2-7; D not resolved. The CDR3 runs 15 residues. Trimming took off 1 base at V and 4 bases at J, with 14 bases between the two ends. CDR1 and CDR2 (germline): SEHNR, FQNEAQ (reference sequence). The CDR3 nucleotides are TGTGCCAGCAGCTTAGTCTCCGGTGTCGATTACGAGCAGTACTTC. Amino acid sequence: CASSLVSGVDYEQYF. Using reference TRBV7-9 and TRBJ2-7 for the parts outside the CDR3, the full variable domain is DTGVSQNPRHKITKRGQNVTFRCDPISEHNRLYWYRQTLGQGPEFLTYFQNEAQLEKSRLLSDRFSAERPKGSFSTLEIQRTEQGDSAMYLCASSLVSGVDYEQYFGPGTRLTVT.

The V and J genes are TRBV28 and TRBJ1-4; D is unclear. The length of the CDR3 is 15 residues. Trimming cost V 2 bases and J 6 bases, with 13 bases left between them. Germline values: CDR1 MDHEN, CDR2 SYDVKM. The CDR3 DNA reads TGTGCCAGCAGTTTAGAACAGTTCCTGGATGAAAAACTGTTTTTT. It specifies CASSLEQFLDEKLFF. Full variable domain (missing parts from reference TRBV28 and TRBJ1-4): DVKVTQSSRYLVKRTGEKVFLECVQDMDHENMFWYRQDPGLGLRLIYFSYDVKMKEKGDIPEGYSVSREKKERFSLILESASTNQTSMYLCASSLEQFLDEKLFFGSGTQLSVL.